This entry lists 5 T cell receptor beta chains sequenced from one sample in a study of preoperative IRX-2 immunotherapy in early breast cancer. Described treatment: preoperative locoregional IRX-2 cytokine immunotherapy. Some clones are missing from TCRdb's copy, which holds only in-frame ones; the method was immunoSEQ multiplex PCR. The sample shows 25,000 to 30,000 clones, around 80% of them seen only once. The specimen was lymph node tissue, collected after IRX-2 immunotherapy. The origin of the receptors is a human donor with breast cancer.

V gene TRBV14 combines with J gene TRBJ1-1; 10 bases fit TRBD1. V trimming: 0 bases; J trimming: 1 base; junction bases outside the gene matches: 5. The CDR3 extends over 17 amino acids. Germline CDR1 reads SGHDN; CDR2 reads FVKESK. The CDR3 loop is CASSQDDRGPSNTEAFF. DNA for the CDR3: TGTGCCAGCAGCCAAGATGACAGGGGGCCATCGAACACTGAAGCTTTCTTT.

This rearrangement joins TRBV10-1 to TRBJ2-6; no reliable D call. This CDR3 region has 16 residues. Germline values: CDR1 WNHNN, CDR2 SYGVQD (reference sequence). V was trimmed by 0 bases and J by 2 bases, leaving 8 bases between them. CDR3 in DNA: TGCGCCAGCAGTGAGTCGGGAAACGCTGGGGCCAACGTCCTGACTTTC. Translation: CASSESGNAGANVLTF.

This chain links TRBV7-4 with TRBJ2-7, with D possibly called TRBD1 or TRBD2 (5 bases each). Germline-derived CDR1 and CDR2 are SGHVT and SQSDAQ. CDR3 length: 13 amino acids. The CDR3 sequence: CAIRDGASYEQYF. DNA for the CDR3: TGTGCGATCCGGGACGGAGCCTCCTACGAGCAGTACTTC.

This clone was detected only once. This chain connects TRBV7-7 to TRBJ1-2; 9 bases map to TRBD1. With 5 bases clipped from V and 0 bases from J, the junction kept 10 bases outside the gene matches. Looked up from germline, CDR1 is SSHAT and CDR2 is FNYEAQ (reference sequence). The CDR3 loop spans 17 amino acids. In DNA, the CDR3 is TGTGCCAGCAGCACACAGGGGGCCCGACTCGCTAACTATGGCTACACCTTC. It yields the protein CASSTQGARLANYGYTF. Looking up the rest from reference TRBV7-7 and TRBJ1-2 gives the full variable domain: GAGVSQSPRYKVTKRGQDVTLRCDPISSHATLYWYQQALGQGPEFLTYFNYEAQPDKSGLPSDRFSAERPEGSISTLTIQRTEQRDSAMYRCASSTQGARLANYGYTFGSGTRLTVV.

The chain links TRBV18 to TRBJ2-1; D remains ambiguous. Germline lookup yields CDR1 KGHSH and CDR2 LQKENI. The CDR3 totals 14 residues. V was shortened by 2 bases and J by 4 bases, with 9 bases between the two germline ends. CDR3 bases: TGTGCCAGCTCACCAATTCCAGAATACAATGAGCAGTTCTTC. It is translated as CASSPIPEYNEQFF. Full variable domain (rest looked up from reference TRBV18 and TRBJ2-1): NAGVMQNPRHLVRRRGQEARLRCSPMKGHSHVYWYRQLPEEGLKFMVYLQKENIIDESGMPKERFSAEFPKEGPSILRIQQVVRGDSAAYFCASSPIPEYNEQFFGPGTRLTVL.